This record looks at one T cell receptor beta chain sequence and its context. Its antigen target is currently unknown. No base qualities exist here, and no much larger clone lies one base off it. The instrument given in TCRdb is Illumina NovaSeq 6000. TCRalpha and TCRbeta cDNA libraries were constructed by 5'RACE with constant-segment primers, with sample barcodes and unique molecular identifiers being introduced. Trizol reagent was used to extract RNA from every sample. The libraries were amplified in two PCR steps, and the second step added a second sample barcode and Illumina TruSeq adapters. Sequencing of the libraries was done on an Illumina NovaSeq, producing 2 x 150 bp paired-end reads. Per the authors' processing: Reads were demultiplexed and collapsed into UMI-guided consensus sequences with migec v1.2.7. With mixcr v2.1.11, UMI consensuses were aligned to TRA and TRB V and J templates and assembled into clonotypes. A clonotype was counted as expanded or contracted only if both edgeR and NoisET called the change significant, with noise models trained on biological replicates. edgeR calls used a false discovery rate-adjusted p below 0.01 and a log2 fold-change threshold of 1. As an exploratory analysis of dynamics, PCA with hierarchical clustering was applied to max-normalized trajectories of the 1000 most abundant clonotypes. Separately sequenced CD4+ and CD8+ repertoires were used to assign a CD4 or CD8 phenotype to each responding clone. The raw public reads went through TCRdb reprocessing: fastp at Q25, MiXCR clone calling, in-frame beta chains kept. Every distinct CDR3 protein forms one entry, paired with its most common genes and DNA. These V and J calls derive from TCRdb rather than the authors' analysis. In this sample the table shows around 250,000 distinct CDR3 sequences, 15% of which occur a single time. The ten biggest clones cover 2% to 2.5% of the sample.

This specimen belongs to a study of T-cell memory formation after mild COVID-19 (dated by TCRdb to about 2021). About the full investigation: TCR sequence clusters from the two donors were largely donor specific. In two donors, T-cell clones that expanded and contracted after mild COVID-19 were tracked by sequencing TCRalpha and TCRbeta repertoires over time. Two young, previously healthy adult volunteers made up the cohort, one male and one female.

What the authors observed across the whole study: The detection of some responding clones in pre-infection memory suggests that pre-existing cross-reactive memory T cells joined the SARS-CoV-2 response. Contracting CD4+ clones appeared mostly in the CM and EM memory subsets, whereas CD8+ clones were enriched in EMRA. Whether the second-wave clones peaking on day 37 were SARS-CoV-2 specific was not confirmed. Clones contracting from day 15 to 85 had balanced CD4/CD8 phenotypes, while a second wave expanding from day 15 to 37 was biased towards CD4+. The study covered only two mild cases, and larger cohorts including severe cases with pre-infection samples were considered necessary.

Ficoll-Paque density gradient centrifugation was used to isolate PBMCs. From the cysteine up to the phenylalanine, the CDR3 has a length of 13 residues. Only the CDR3 DNA is retained, 39 bases long and in frame from the first base. The germline V gene yields LGHNA for CDR1 and YSLEER for CDR2. The junction carries 3 bases between V and J, which are trimmed by 3 bases and 1 base respectively. Sequenced: PBMCs or a T cell subset sorted from them (not recorded which). The receptor was derived from an adult woman who had mild COVID-19 (a few samples of this study predate the infection). The sample titles of this study are shuffled in the database, so cell type and time point are left out; the donor was told from shared clones. This receptor chain uses TRBV4-3 and TRBJ1-4, with no confident D gene call. The CDR3: CASSHKTNEKLFF. The bases are TGCGCCAGCAGCCACAAAACTAATGAAAAACTGTTTTTT.